The T cell receptor (beta chain) described here comes from a study of blood T cell repertoires in COVID-19. As for the study in general: The United States, Italy and Spain provided the acute and convalescent COVID-19 samples. PBMCs, B-cell-depleted T cells, or T cells provided the cDNA or gDNA that made up the material.

V was cut by 11 bases and J by 0 bases, with 22 bases left in between. The CDR3 contains 16 residues. CDR1 is MNHEY, CDR2 SMNVEV, per germline (reference sequence). As originally analysed: Scientists estimated how many nucleated cells there were by amplifying reference gene primers. TCRdb's table, derived via immunoSEQ multiplex PCR, lists solely in-frame clones and lacks some. That table supplies the V and J calls and clone size; D and trimming were determined from the DNA. The table lists approximately 76,000 clones, 70% to 85% of them singletons. The rearrangement joins TRBV27 to TRBJ2-5; TRBD1 might be the D (6 bases). Input material: peripheral blood. This TCR was recovered from a woman in her 70s with acute or convalescent COVID-19. CDR3 bases: TGTGCCTATGGATGGGCACAGGGCCCGTACCAAGAGACCCAGTACTTC. Translation: CAYGWAQGPYQETQYF.